Detailed here is one T cell receptor beta chain. CDR3 length: 15 residues. This record comes from a study of CD8 T cells in Susac syndrome. The RNA, 0.5 to 1 ug, was put through reverse transcription using random hexamers. From the immunoSEQ multiplex PCR reads, TCRdb called clonotypes with MiXCR, one entry per CDR3 protein. Here the sample spans 150,000 to 160,000 distinct CDR3 sequences, 90% to 95% being singletons. The chain is built from TRBV21-1 and TRBJ1-5. TRBV21-1 is described as a pseudogene. The TCR comes from a human donor with Susac syndrome. Sequencing was carried out using CD4+ T cells from PBMCs. The CDR3 bases are TGTGCCAGCAGCAAAGGCGAGACGGCAAATCAGCCCCAGCATTTT. This sequence encodes CASSKGETANQPQHF.